This T cell receptor beta chain was found in a study of identical twins. This clonotype was picked up many times. V dropped 6 bases and J dropped 1 base, with 16 bases sitting between them. This CDR3 spans 16 amino acids. TCRdb analysed the 5' RACE reads with MiXCR anew, one entry per CDR3 protein. The data hold some 200,000 distinct CDR3 sequences, with 7.5% observed a single time. These same records also appear under a second study, on yellow fever vaccine responses in identical twins.

Sequenced material: memory (CD45RO+) T cells sorted from blood. The receptor comes from a woman in her late teens or twenties in good health. The rearrangement joins TRBV12-3 or TRBV12-4 to TRBJ1-5, with D possibly TRBD1 on 6 matching bases. CDR3 sequence reads: CASSWAGGISNQPQHF. As DNA, the CDR3 is TGTGCCAGCAGCTGGGCGGGGGGCATCAGCAATCAGCCCCAGCATTTT.